The clone carrying this T cell receptor (beta chain) was observed many times. The germline CDR1 and CDR2 sequences are SGDLS and YYNGEE. This CDR3 has 15 amino acids. Trimming removed 1 base from V and 5 bases from J, with 14 bases in between. The data derive from a study of T-cell reconstitution after alpha-beta-depleted transplantation in children. The TCRbeta library incorporated unique molecular identifiers. MiXCR, applied by TCRdb to the PCR reads, yields one record per CDR3 protein. The sample contains roughly 500,000 distinct CDR3 sequences, about 11% of which appear only once. This clonotype was obtained from a child between 2 and 9 years old with inherited bone marrow failure, due to receive a stem cell transplant. The sample in question was PBMCs, obtained before TCRalphabeta/CD19-depleted stem cell transplant. The chain couples TRBV9 to TRBJ2-3; either TRBD1 or TRBD2 may supply D (5 bases each). CDR3 loop: CASSVFGAREDTQYF. CDR3 in DNA: TGTGCCAGCAGCGTATTCGGGGCCCGGGAAGATACGCAGTATTTT.